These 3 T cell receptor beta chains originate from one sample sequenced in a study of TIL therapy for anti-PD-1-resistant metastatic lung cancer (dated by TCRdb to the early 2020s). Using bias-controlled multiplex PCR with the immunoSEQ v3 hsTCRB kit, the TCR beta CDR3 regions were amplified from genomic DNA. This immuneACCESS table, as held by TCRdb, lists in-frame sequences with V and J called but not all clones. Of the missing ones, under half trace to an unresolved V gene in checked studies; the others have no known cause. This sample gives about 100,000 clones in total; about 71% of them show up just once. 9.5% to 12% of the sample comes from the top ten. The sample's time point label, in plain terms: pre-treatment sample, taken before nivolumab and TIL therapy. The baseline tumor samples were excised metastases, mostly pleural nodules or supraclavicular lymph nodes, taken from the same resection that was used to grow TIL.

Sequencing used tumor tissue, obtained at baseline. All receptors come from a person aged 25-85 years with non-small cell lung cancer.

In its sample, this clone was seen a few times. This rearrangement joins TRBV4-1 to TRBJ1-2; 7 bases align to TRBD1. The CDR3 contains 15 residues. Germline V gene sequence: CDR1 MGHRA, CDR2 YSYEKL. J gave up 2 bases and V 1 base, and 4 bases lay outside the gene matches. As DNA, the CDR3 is TGCGCCAGCAGCCAAGGACAGGGTTGGAACTATGGCTACACCTTC. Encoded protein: CASSQGQGWNYGYTF.

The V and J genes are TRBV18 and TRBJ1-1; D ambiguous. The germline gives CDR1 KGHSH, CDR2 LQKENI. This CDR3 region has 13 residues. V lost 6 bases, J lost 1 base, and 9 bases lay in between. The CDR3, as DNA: TGTGCCAGCTCCTTTCAATCGAACACTGAAGCTTTCTTT. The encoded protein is CASSFQSNTEAFF.

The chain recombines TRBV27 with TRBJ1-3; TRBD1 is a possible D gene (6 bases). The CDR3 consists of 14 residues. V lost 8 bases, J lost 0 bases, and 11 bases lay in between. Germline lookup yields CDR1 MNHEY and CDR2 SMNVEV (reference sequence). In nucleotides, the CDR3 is TGTGCCAGCGGAGAACAGGGCTCTGGAAACACCATATATTTT. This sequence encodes CASGEQGSGNTIYF.